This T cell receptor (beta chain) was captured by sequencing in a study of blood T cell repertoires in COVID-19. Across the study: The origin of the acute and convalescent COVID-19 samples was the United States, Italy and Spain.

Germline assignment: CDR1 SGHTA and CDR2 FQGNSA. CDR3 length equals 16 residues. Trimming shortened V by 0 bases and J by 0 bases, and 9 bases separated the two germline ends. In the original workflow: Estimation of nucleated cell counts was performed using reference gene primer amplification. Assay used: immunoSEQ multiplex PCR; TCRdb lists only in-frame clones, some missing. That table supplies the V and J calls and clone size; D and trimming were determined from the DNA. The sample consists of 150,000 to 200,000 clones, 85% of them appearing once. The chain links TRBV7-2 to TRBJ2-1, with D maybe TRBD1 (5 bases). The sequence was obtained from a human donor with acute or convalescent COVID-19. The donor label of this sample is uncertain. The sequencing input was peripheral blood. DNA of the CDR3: TGTGCCAGCAGCTTAGCTGGGGCTTACTCCTACAATGAGCAGTTCTTC. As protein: CASSLAGAYSYNEQFF.